The 10 T cell receptor beta chains below were found in one sample sequenced in a study of blood T cell repertoires in COVID-19. Only in-frame clones appear in the TCRdb table, and some are missing; sequencing was by immunoSEQ multiplex PCR. The top ten hold 1% to 1.5% of the sample, which has about 360,000 clones, around 87% seen once. The specimen sequenced was PBMCs or T cells enriched from blood (not recorded which). The receptors originated from a man under 40 who had recovered from COVID-19.

This chain joins TRBV4-1 and TRBJ2-1; no reliable D call. The germline CDR1 and CDR2 sequences are MGHRA and YSYEKL. This CDR3 is 18 amino acids long. The germline V and J ends were trimmed by 4 bases and 10 bases, with 29 bases remaining between them. The CDR3 region has the DNA TGCGCCAGCAGCCCACAACAATTAGACCCGGTCAGGTTCCTAGAGCAGTTCTTC. The encoded protein is CASSPQQLDPVRFLEQFF.

The chain joins TRBV3-1 (or the pseudogene TRBV3-2) to TRBJ1-1; D is ambiguous. Between the trimmed V and J ends, which lost 4 bases and 1 base, there was a span of 10 bases. CDR3 length: 14 amino acids. Germline V gives CDR1 LGHDT, CDR2 YNNKEL (reference sequence). The DNA for the CDR3 is TGTGCCAGCAGCCTAACGAGCACGAACACTGAAGCTTTCTTT. This encodes CASSLTSTNTEAFF.

The chain uses TRBV6-1 and TRBJ1-1; TRBD1 matches 8 bases. V lost 1 base to trimming and J lost 5 bases; unmatched junction nucleotides: 3. This CDR3 comprises 14 residues. In germline, CDR1 is MNHNS, CDR2 SASEGT. The DNA for the CDR3 is TGTGCCAGCAGTGAAGGGACAGGGAGGACTGAAGCTTTCTTT. It specifies CASSEGTGRTEAFF.

This chain joins TRBV11-3 and TRBJ2-2; 8 nucleotides agree with TRBD2. The CDR3 spans 15 residues. CDR1 and CDR2 from the germline V gene are SGHNT and YENEEA. J was trimmed by 4 bases and V by 5 bases; bases with no gene match: 6. The CDR3 sequence is CASSAAGTSTGELFF. In DNA, the CDR3 is TGTGCCAGCAGCGCAGCCGGGACTAGCACCGGGGAGCTGTTTTTT.

The rearrangement links TRBV4-2 to TRBJ2-1; 9 nucleotides line up with TRBD2. V trimming: 0 bases; J trimming: 4 bases; junction bases outside the gene matches: 4. The CDR3 has 16 amino acids. In germline, CDR1 is LGHNA, CDR2 YNFKEQ. CDR3 sequence (DNA): TGTGCCAGCAGCCAAGATTTGGGACTAGCATACAATGAGCAGTTCTTC. Translation gives CASSQDLGLAYNEQFF.

The chain is built from TRBV5-6 and TRBJ2-1; weak D call: TRBD2 (5 bases). Trimming removed 2 bases at V and 2 bases at J, with 14 bases between. Germline-derived CDR1 and CDR2 are SGHDT and YYEEEE. The CDR3 consists of 16 residues. The CDR3 reads CASSFGPYGAYNEQFF. The CDR3 DNA reads as TGTGCCAGCAGCTTTGGACCCTACGGGGCCTACAATGAGCAGTTCTTC.

The gene calls are TRBV14 and TRBJ1-3, with 7 bases aligning to TRBD1. With V trimmed by 5 bases and J by 4 bases, 8 bases remained unmatched. Germline CDR1 reads SGHDN; CDR2 reads FVKESK. CDR3 length: 15 amino acids. CDR3: CASSARQGPGNTIYF. For the CDR3, the DNA is TGTGCCAGCAGCGCCAGACAGGGACCCGGAAACACCATATATTTT.

The rearrangement uses TRBV10-2 and TRBJ2-7; TRBD2 is a possible D gene (5 bases). The CDR3 covers 12 residues. CDR1 and CDR2 from the germline V gene are WSHSY and SAAADI. V lost 8 bases and J lost 3, with 11 bases in between. As DNA, the CDR3 is TGCGCCAGCGACCCGGGATTCTACGAGCAGTACTTC. Amino acids: CASDPGFYEQYF.

The CDR3: CASRSRTAYGYTF. CDR3 nucleotides: TGTGCCAGCAGGTCCCGGACAGCCTATGGCTACACCTTC. The chain joins TRBV5-8 to TRBJ1-2, with D possibly matching TRBD1 (6 bases). The V and J ends lost 5 bases and 4 bases respectively, with 12 bases between them. The CDR3 loop spans 13 amino acids. CDR1 is SGHTS, CDR2 YDEGEE, per germline.

The chain recombines TRBV4-1 with TRBJ1-5; TRBD1 agrees at 8 bases. Germline CDR1 is MGHRA and CDR2 is YSYEKL. This CDR3 has 15 amino acids. Trimming cost V 0 bases and J 8 bases; bases outside gene matches: 6. This chain's CDR3 is CASSQETGALEPQHF. The CDR3 coding sequence is TGCGCCAGCAGCCAAGAGACAGGGGCCCTGGAGCCCCAGCATTTT.